Each of the 9 T cell receptor beta chains below was sequenced from the same sample in a study of metastatic and nonmetastatic thyroid tumors. Patients were all untreated before their thyroid surgery. TCRdb redid the clone calls on the PCR reads using MiXCR. The sample consists of 15,000 to 20,000 clones, 21% of them appearing once. The specimen sequenced was tumor tissue. All receptors derive from a female donor with papillary thyroid cancer or a benign thyroid nodule (not recorded which). Some clones in this sample may be carry-over from other donors' samples.

This clone came up many times. The chain combines TRBV6-2 or TRBV6-3 with TRBJ2-3; TRBD2 is a possible D gene (6 bases). Germline-derived CDR1 and CDR2 are MNHEY and SVGEGT. This CDR3 is built from 16 residues. Trimming took off 4 bases at V and 2 bases at J, with 16 bases between the two ends. CDR3 in DNA: TGTGCCAGCAGTTCGGGGGATAGCGGATTCACAGATACGCAGTATTTT. Translation: CASSSGDSGFTDTQYF.

At least ten counts were recorded for this clone. This sequence joins TRBV7-9 and TRBJ1-3; weak D call: TRBD1 (6 bases). V was cut by 6 bases and J by 7 bases, with 7 bases left in between. There are 11 residues in the CDR3. The germline gives CDR1 SEHNR, CDR2 FQNEAQ (reference sequence). CDR3 region: CASRTGNTIYF. The DNA of the CDR3 is TGTGCCAGCAGAACAGGGAACACCATATATTTT.

In this sample, this clone turned up many times. The same CDR3 is also encoded by other DNA sequences in this sample. This chain uses TRBV7-9 with TRBJ2-1; D might be TRBD2 (6 bases). Per germline, CDR1 SEHNR and CDR2 FQNEAQ (reference sequence). The germline V and J ends were trimmed by 3 bases and 10 bases, with 10 bases remaining between them. The CDR3 loop spans 12 amino acids. The CDR3 nucleotides are TGTGCCAGCAGCTTGGAGCGGGTCGAGCAGTTCTTC. This gives the protein CASSLERVEQFF.

The gene calls are TRBV30 and TRBJ2-1, with 8 bases identical to TRBD1. Per the germline V gene, CDR1 is GTSNPN and CDR2 is SVGIG (reference sequence). The CDR3 has 15 amino acids. V lost 2 bases, J lost 2 bases, and 5 bases stayed unmatched. The CDR3 DNA follows: TGTGCCTGGAGTATCCCGGGACAGGCCTACAATGAGCAGTTCTTC. Its protein product is CAWSIPGQAYNEQFF.

This clone was detected ten times or more. The chain has TRBV5-1 and TRBJ2-5; D possibly corresponds to TRBD2 (5 bases). The CDR3 length is 11 residues. Trimming removed 3 bases at V and 8 bases at J, with 8 bases between. Germline V gene data show CDR1 as SGHRS and CDR2 as YFSETQ. CDR3 loop: CASSSEGTQYF. The CDR3 nucleotides read TGCGCCAGCAGCTCCGAGGGAACCCAGTACTTC.

This clone was detected ten times or more. A single base separates this from a much larger clone, so it may be a read error. Distinct nucleotide sequences in the sample also encode this CDR3. This rearrangement joins TRBV7-6 to TRBJ1-5, with D maybe TRBD1 (6 bases). This CDR3 spans 13 amino acids. Germline CDR1 is SGHVS and CDR2 is FNYEAQ. Between the trimmed V and J ends, which lost 5 bases and 7 bases, there was a span of 12 bases. The CDR3 protein is CASSAGAGQPQHF. CDR3 nucleotide sequence: TGTGCCAGCAGCGCGGGGGCGGGCCAGCCCCAGCATTTT.

In its sample, this clone was seen many times. CDR3 DNA: TGTGCCACAGGACGAGCAGCTAATGAAAAACTGTTTTTT. Translation gives CATGRAANEKLFF. The rearrangement joins TRBV24-1 to TRBJ1-4; no definite D call. The CDR3 has 13 residues. Per germline, CDR1 KGHDR and CDR2 SFDVKD. V was clipped by 10 bases and J by 3 bases, with 11 bases between them.

A single count supports this clone. Compared with germline, one end of the junction differs, possibly owing to a read error. Other nucleotide sequences in the sample specify the same CDR3. The rearrangement links TRBV9 to TRBJ2-3, with D uncertain. The CDR3 covers 13 residues. Germline CDR1 reads SGDLS; CDR2 reads YYNGEE. CDR3: CASSSYSTDTQYF. The CDR3 DNA follows: TGTGCCAGCAGTAGTTATAGCACAGATACGCAGTACTTT.

This rearrangement joins TRBV27 to TRBJ2-1; 8 bases match TRBD2. Germline V CDR1 and CDR2: MNHEY, SMNVEV (reference sequence). The length of the CDR3 is 15 residues. Trimming removed 2 bases from V and 9 bases from J; junction bases left unmatched: 9. The CDR3 reads CASSLDPGGPSEQFF. The CDR3 nucleotides read TGTGCCAGCAGTTTAGATCCGGGAGGGCCAAGTGAGCAGTTCTTC.